A selection of T cell receptor beta chains follows, all from one sample in a study of T cell responses to AZD1222 COVID-19 vaccine. Produced via immunoSEQ multiplex PCR; TCRdb's table is partial and in-frame only. The data show about 140,000 clones, about 92% seen once. This specimen was peripheral blood, taken 28 days after the second AZD1222 dose. All receptors come from an adult who received the AZD1222 COVID-19 vaccine. Both conserved end residues are part of each CDR3. Each record gives: clone size, D gene, V gene, J gene, CDR3 protein, CDR3 DNA. A D gene is named only where the DNA matches it firmly. Not every row has a clone size; where given, it reads once, few, many or a size class.

.,.,TRBV10-3,TRBJ1-3,CAISAEGDTIYF,TGTGCCATCAGTGCGGAAGGGGACACCATATATTTT
.,.,TRBV5-4,TRBJ1-1,CASSIQGLNTEAFF,TGTGCCAGCAGCATACAGGGTTTGAACACTGAAGCTTTCTTT
once,.,TRBV7-2,TRBJ2-4,CASSLSETNIQYF,TGTGCCAGCAGCTTATCAGAAACAAACATTCAGTACTTC
.,TRBD2,TRBV6-1,TRBJ2-1,CASSEILAGAYNEQFF,TGTGCCAGCAGTGAAATACTAGCGGGGGCCTACAATGAGCAGTTCTTC
.,TRBD1,TRBV7-9,TRBJ1-5,CASSPGGDNQPQHF,TGTGCCAGCAGCCCAGGGGGCGACAATCAGCCCCAGCATTTT
.,.,TRBV2,TRBJ2-2,CASSVGVGGELFF,TGTGCCAGCAGTGTGGGAGTTGGCGGGGAGCTGTTTTTT
once,.,TRBV9,TRBJ1-4,CASSLRGGQGNEKLFF,TGTGCCAGCAGCCTCCGTGGAGGTCAGGGAAATGAAAAACTGTTTTTT
.,.,TRBV2,TRBJ1-5,CASSEAGAGNQPQHF,TGTGCCAGCAGTGAAGCGGGGGCGGGCAATCAGCCCCAGCATTTT
once,.,TRBV28,TRBJ1-5,CASSFGGPQHF,TGTGCCAGCAGTTTTGGAGGGCCCCAGCATTTT
.,TRBD1,TRBV15,TRBJ1-4,CATKGQGDEKLFF,TGTGCCACCAAGGGACAGGGGGACGAAAAACTGTTTTTT
.,TRBD1,TRBV10-1,TRBJ2-7,CASSEQNRGLIEQYF,TGCGCCAGCAGTGAGCAAAACAGGGGGCTCATCGAGCAGTACTTC
.,TRBD2,TRBV6-2/TRBV6-3,TRBJ2-3,CASSYPQREGRDTQYF,TGTGCCAGCAGTTACCCCCAGCGGGAGGGCCGGGATACGCAGTATTTT
once,.,TRBV5-1,TRBJ1-4,CASSLTATNEKLFF,TGCGCCAGCAGCTTGACCGCAACTAATGAAAAACTGTTTTTT
.,TRBD2,TRBV30,TRBJ2-5,CAWTVSGKETQYF,TGTGCCTGGACTGTAAGCGGGAAAGAGACCCAGTACTTC
.,TRBD1,TRBV28,TRBJ1-2,CASSRPGTGIDGYTF,TGTGCCAGCAGCCGTCCCGGGACAGGGATCGATGGCTACACCTTC
.,TRBD1,TRBV3-1/TRBV3-2,TRBJ1-1,CASSLFGQVEAFF,TGTGCCAGCAGCCTATTCGGACAGGTTGAAGCTTTCTTT
once,TRBD1,TRBV6-2/TRBV6-3,TRBJ2-5,CASSYETGGQETQYF,TGTGCCAGCAGTTACGAGACAGGGGGGCAAGAGACCCAGTACTTC
.,.,TRBV3-1/TRBV3-2,TRBJ1-5,CASSLSGTGQPQHF,TGTGCCAGCAGCCTGTCAGGGACGGGCCAGCCCCAGCATTTT
.,TRBD1,TRBV28,TRBJ1-2,CASSPPGQGTGGYTF,TGTGCCAGCAGTCCCCCGGGACAGGGGACGGGCGGCTACACCTTC
.,.,TRBV9,TRBJ1-4,CASSVGVQGRNEKLFF,TGTGCCAGCAGCGTAGGGGTGCAGGGAAGAAATGAAAAACTGTTTTTT
.,TRBD1,TRBV7-8,TRBJ2-7,CASSFGTGLIYEQYF,TGTGCCAGCAGCTTCGGGACAGGGTTGATCTACGAGCAGTACTTC
.,.,TRBV10-3,TRBJ1-2,CAITPGDITNYGYTF,TGTGCCATCACCCCGGGGGACATCACTAACTATGGCTACACCTTC